These 27 T cell receptor beta chains share one sample of origin, sequenced in a study of tumor and adjacent non-tumor tissue in lung cancer. Three rounds of nested PCR, following a modified ARM-PCR protocol, produced the TCRbeta library. TCRdb re-derived calls from the multiplex PCR reads in MiXCR, one entry per CDR3 protein. This table holds about 200,000 distinct CDR3 sequences, about 71% found once. The template was RNA from unsorted bulk tissue. What was sequenced was lung tumor tissue. The origin of the receptors is a man in his sixties with non-small cell lung cancer.

In this sample, this clonotype turned up once. One base away lies a much larger clone, so this may be a sequencing read error. The V gene is TRBV20-1, the J gene TRBJ1-2; D remains ambiguous. Germline lookup yields CDR1 DFQATT and CDR2 SNEGSKA (reference sequence). CDR3 length: 15 amino acids. V lost 3 bases and J 6 bases, leaving 20 bases between the germline ends. CDR3: CSARKTRVDLDGYTF. The CDR3 bases are TGCAGTGCTAGGAAGACACGGGTGGATCTTGATGGCTACACCTTC.

V usage is TRBV28 and J usage is TRBJ2-7, with a weak D call TRBD1 (6 bases). The CDR3 runs to 16 residues. Germline CDR1 and CDR2: MDHEN and SYDVKM. Trimming removed 7 bases at V and 2 bases at J, with 21 bases between. CDR3 coding DNA: TGTGCCAGCACCTCTCCGGGGCATGGGACACCCTACGAGCAGTACTTC. Translated: CASTSPGHGTPYEQYF.

This clonotype is a singleton in its sample. A read error may be the cause here, since a much bigger clone is one base away. CDR3 DNA sequence: TGCAGTGCTAGAGCCCTGGGAGCTTGGATGAAGCAGTTCTTC. This sequence encodes CSARALGAWMKQFF. The chain uses TRBV20-1 and TRBJ2-1; the D gene is possibly TRBD2 (5 bases). This CDR3 has 14 residues. V was pared by 1 base and J by 11 bases, with 18 bases between. The germline gives CDR1 DFQATT, CDR2 SNEGSKA (reference sequence).

This clonotype turned up a few times. This sequence may be a read error, since a much larger clone differs from it by one base. The chain couples TRBV11-2 to TRBJ2-7, with D perhaps TRBD1 (5 bases). The ends were cut back, 3 bases at V and 6 bases at J, with 12 bases in the middle. Germline values: CDR1 SGHAT, CDR2 FQNNGV. The CDR3 consists of 13 residues. CDR3 in amino acids: CASSFLQGLEQYF. The CDR3 nucleotides are TGTGCCAGCAGCTTCCTCCAGGGCCTCGAGCAGTACTTC.

This clonotype appeared a few times. A much more abundant neighbour one base away suggests this may be a read error. The chain has TRBV12-3 or TRBV12-4 and TRBJ1-2, with D hard to call. The CDR3 loop spans 16 amino acids. The CDR3 coding sequence is TGTGCCAGCAGGTTAGGTGCTCCCCAGCTAGGCTATTGCTACACCTTC. Its translation: CASRLGAPQLGYCYTF.

With respect to this clonotype: This clone may be a read error of a much larger clone one base away. V and J are TRBV20-1 and TRBJ2-1, with unresolved D. CDR1 is DFQATT and CDR2 is SNEGSKA in the germline V gene (reference sequence). CDR3 length: 12 residues. CDR3 in amino acids: CSARDNLDELFF. The CDR3 bases are TGCAGTGCTAGAGATAACCTGGATGAGCTGTTCTTC.

Comments on this clonotype: Since no conserved phenylalanine or tryptophan closes the CDR3, a read error is the likely cause. V usage is TRBV11-3 and J usage is TRBJ1-1; the D is unclear. The CDR3 covers 13 residues. Germline-derived CDR1 and CDR2 are SGHNT and YENEEA. The DNA of the CDR3 is TGTGCCTGCAGCTTCGGTCTGAACACTGAAGCTTTCTAT. Translated, it gives CACSFGLNTEAFY.

For this clonotype: Just one base apart from a much larger clone, this may be a read error. The final CDR3 position lacks the conserved phenylalanine or tryptophan, pointing to a likely read error. The chain couples TRBV4-1 to TRBJ2-5, with 7 bases lining up with TRBD1. CDR3 size: 16 residues. CDR1 is MGHRA and CDR2 is YSYEKL in the germline V gene. J was trimmed by 3 bases and V by 3 bases; bases with no gene match: 10. CDR3 in DNA: TGCGCCAGCAGCCAGGGCCCCCAGGGGGTGGAAGAGACCCAGTACTGC. It encodes CASSQGPQGVEETQYC.

As to this clonotype: A much more abundant neighbour one base away suggests this may be a read error. This chain connects TRBV11-2 to TRBJ2-3, with 13 bases that match TRBD2. The CDR3 sequence is 16 residues long. V trimming: 3 bases; J trimming: 6 bases; junction bases outside the gene matches: 6. Germline loops: CDR1 SGHAT, CDR2 FQNNGV. CDR3 amino acids: CASSLGTSGDGDTQYF. The CDR3 nucleotides are TGTGCCAGCAGCTTGGGGACTAGCGGGGATGGGGATACGCAGTATTTT.

For this clonotype: The junction shows a germline mismatch at one end, possibly a read error. The chain employs TRBV12-3 or TRBV12-4 and TRBJ1-5; D remains ambiguous. This CDR3 has 16 residues. The CDR3 coding sequence is TGTGCCAGCAGTTTAGACATGGGTAGGAGCAATCAGCCCCAGAATTTT. Translating gives CASSLDMGRSNQPQNF.

About this clonotype itself: Germline is not matched at one junction end, which may reflect a read error. The chain recombines TRBV11-2 with TRBJ2-2, with D perhaps TRBD2 (7 bases). CDR1 and CDR2 from the germline V gene are SGHAT and FQNNGV. CDR3 size: 17 residues. The CDR3 coding sequence is TGTGCCAGCAGCTGGCCGGTACGGGGGGCGGACACCGGGGAGTTGTTTTTT. Translated: CASSWPVRGADTGELFF.

Comments on this clonotype: A read error may account for a junction end that differs from germline. The chain employs TRBV11-2 and TRBJ2-3; the D gene could be TRBD1 or TRBD2 (6 bases each). CDR3 length equals 16 residues. Germline CDR1 SGHAT, CDR2 FQNNGV. CDR3 sequence (DNA): TGTGCCAACAGCACGGGGGCGGGGCCAAGCACAGATACGCAGTATTTT. This translates into CANSTGAGPSTDTQYF.

Details on this clonotype: At one of its ends the junction is not consistent with the germline gene, which may arise from a read error. The gene calls are TRBV20-1 and TRBJ2-3; D is uncertain. This CDR3 region has 15 residues. Germline V CDR1 and CDR2: DFQATT, SNEGSKA (reference sequence). CDR3 coding DNA: TGCACTGCTAGAGGTCTCGTGGTGGGCGCAGATACGCAGTATTTT. It translates to CTARGLVVGADTQYF.

This chain links TRBV12-3 or TRBV12-4 with TRBJ1-3; 9 bases line up with TRBD1. The CDR3 runs to 14 residues. Trimming removed 10 bases from V and 4 bases from J; junction bases left unmatched: 8. The CDR3 DNA reads TGTGCCAACAGGCTACAGGGGGCAGGAAACACCATATATTTT. Its protein is CANRLQGAGNTIYF.

Worth noting for this clonotype: One end of the junction varies from germline; a read error may be responsible. The CDR3 region is CGATTGGFSEKLFF. CDR3 DNA: TGCGGTGCGACCACAGGGGGCTTTAGCGAAAAACTGTTTTTT. The chain couples TRBV20-1 to TRBJ1-4, with 9 bases aligning to TRBD1. This CDR3 is 14 amino acids long. CDR1 and CDR2 from the germline V gene are DFQATT and SNEGSKA (reference sequence).

This clonotype has a handful of counts. A much larger clone differs by one base, so this may be a read error. The chain is built from TRBV4-2 and TRBJ2-7; D possibly uses TRBD1 or TRBD2 (7 bases each). Trimming took off 4 bases at V and 10 bases at J, with 20 bases between the two ends. This CDR3 spans 14 amino acids. Germline V gives CDR1 LGHNA, CDR2 YNFKEQ. In DNA form, the CDR3 reads TGTGCCAGCAGCCGCGGGGAGGGGGCGGTCGATCAGTACTTC. Translated, it gives CASSRGEGAVDQYF.

V usage is TRBV6-5 and J usage is TRBJ2-7; maybe TRBD2 (5 bases). With 8 bases removed from V and 10 bases from J, the gap between germline ends came to 27 bases. CDR1 and CDR2 from the germline V gene are MNHEY and SVGAGI. The CDR3 extends over 15 amino acids. The CDR3: CASGNWGVTRYNQYF. CDR3 DNA: TGTGCCAGCGGCAATTGGGGAGTCACTCGCTACAATCAGTACTTC.

About this clonotype itself: The germline gene is not matched at one end of the junction; a read error may be the cause. The V and J genes are TRBV6-1 and TRBJ1-1, with 8 bases fitting TRBD1. CDR3 length: 14 residues. Germline-derived CDR1 and CDR2 are MNHNS and SASEGT. CDR3: CASSWTGKGTEVFF. The CDR3, as DNA: TGTGCCAGCAGCTGGACAGGGAAGGGCACTGAAGTTTTCTTT.

The genes are TRBV28 and TRBJ1-4; D is unclear. The CDR3 length is 15 residues. CDR1 is MDHEN, CDR2 SYDVKM, per germline. Trimming took off 7 bases at V and 13 bases at J, with 25 bases between the two ends. CDR3 sequence: CASNSNQQYWNGLFF. Written as DNA, the CDR3 is TGTGCCAGCAATTCTAACCAACAGTACTGGAACGGACTGTTTTTT.

Regarding this clonotype: Mismatch with germline at one junction end may stem from a read error. The chain joins TRBV20-1 to TRBJ1-5, with D tentatively TRBD1 (5 bases). Germline CDR1 is DFQATT and CDR2 is SNEGSKA (reference sequence). CDR3 length: 15 amino acids. CDR3 DNA sequence: TGCAGTTCTAGAGAGCACAGGAGGCTGGGTCAACCCCAGCATTTT. Residues: CSSREHRRLGQPQHF.

In the case of this clonotype: A much larger clone is a single base away; this may be a read error. The chain couples TRBV20-1 to TRBJ2-4, with 13 nucleotides matching TRBD2. The CDR3 is 15 amino acids. Germline V gene sequence: CDR1 DFQATT, CDR2 SNEGSKA (reference sequence). The CDR3 sequence: CSALTSGRANNIQYF. As DNA, the CDR3 is TGCAGTGCGCTCACTAGCGGGAGGGCCAATAACATTCAGTACTTC.

This clonotype occurred a few times. This may come from a read error, since a much larger clone is one base off. V and J are TRBV20-1 and TRBJ2-7; 8 bases fit TRBD2. The CDR3 contains 13 residues. Germline-derived CDR1 and CDR2 are DFQATT and SNEGSKA (reference sequence). DNA of the CDR3: TGCAGTACTAGTAGTGCGGGGGGCTACGAGCAGTACTTC. Protein: CSTSSAGGYEQYF.

This rearrangement joins TRBV11-2 to TRBJ2-7, with a weak D call TRBD1 (6 bases). This CDR3 has 13 amino acids. The germline V and J ends were trimmed by 8 bases and 7 bases, with 18 bases remaining between them. Looked up from germline, CDR1 is SGHAT and CDR2 is FQNNGV. CDR3 coding DNA: TGTGCCAGCGGGCCAGGGGCCAAGGATGAGCAGTACTTC. Protein: CASGPGAKDEQYF.

As concerns this clonotype: This likely comes from a read error, as the CDR3 has no conserved phenylalanine or tryptophan at its end. For the CDR3, the DNA is TGCAGTGCTAAAGTGCGGGTCTCCTACAATGAGCAGTTCTTA. Amino acids: CSAKVRVSYNEQFL. The chain has TRBV20-1 and TRBJ2-1, with D possibly matching TRBD2 (5 bases). The CDR3 has 14 amino acids. Trimming left V 4 bases short and J 0 bases short, with 10 bases between. In germline, CDR1 is DFQATT, CDR2 SNEGSKA (reference sequence).

This clonotype was detected only a few times. The V and J genes are TRBV7-8 and TRBJ2-4; TRBD2 agrees at 9 bases. The V gene end was trimmed by 1 base and the J gene end by 3 bases; junction bases not matched to a gene: 7. The CDR3 spans 17 residues. From germline, CDR1 is SGHVS and CDR2 FQNEAQ. The CDR3 nucleotides read TGTGCCAGCAGCTTAGGGGCTAGCGGGACCCACAAAAACATTCAGTACTTC. Translation: CASSLGASGTHKNIQYF.

As regards this clonotype: One end of the junction is discordant with germline, which a read error may explain. V gene TRBV20-1 combines with J gene TRBJ1-3, with D maybe TRBD1 (5 bases). The CDR3 consists of 16 residues. Germline CDR1 and CDR2: DFQATT and SNEGSKA (reference sequence). CDR3 loop: CSVRPRVGSSGSTIYF. Written as DNA, the CDR3 is TGCAGTGTTAGACCCAGGGTGGGCAGCTCTGGAAGCACCATATATTTT.

As concerns this clonotype: The CDR3 end shows no conserved phenylalanine or tryptophan, and so a read error is likely. The genes are TRBV29-1 and TRBJ1-1; no reliable D call. The CDR3 runs to 11 residues. The germline gives CDR1 SQVTM, CDR2 ANQGSEA. The CDR3 here is CMYLQNTEAFL. In DNA form, the CDR3 reads TGCATGTACCTTCAAAATACTGAAGCTTTCCTT.